These 14 T cell receptor beta chains originate from one sample sequenced in a study of shared clonotypes between healthy human individuals. Sequenced by immunoSEQ multiplex PCR; TCRdb stores in-frame clones only, minus some. The sample consists of over a million clones, roughly 98.5% of them appearing once. Sequencing was carried out using naive CD4+ T cells sorted from blood. Subset here: CD45RA+ positively selected. Receptor source: a man aged 25-45 years in good health.

The V and J genes are TRBV5-1 and TRBJ2-1; D uncertain. CDR1 SGHRS and CDR2 YFSETQ come from the germline V gene. V was shortened by 0 bases and J by 4 bases, with 11 bases between the two germline ends. The CDR3 consists of 15 residues. CDR3 bases: TGCGCCAGCAGCTTGGTGTCGGTTACATACAATGAGCAGTTCTTC. Encoded protein: CASSLVSVTYNEQFF.

This chain connects TRBV2 to TRBJ2-5, with D perhaps given as TRBD1 or TRBD2 (5 bases each). Germline V gene lookup returns CDR1 SNHLY and CDR2 FYNNEI. V gave up 4 bases and J gave up 5 bases, with 14 bases separating them. The CDR3 sequence is 14 residues long. In nucleotides, the CDR3 is TGTGCCAGCAGTGGTCCGGCCGGGGCGGAGACCCAGTACTTC. Translated, it gives CASSGPAGAETQYF.

V usage is TRBV30 and J usage is TRBJ2-3; D unclear. Trimming shortened V by 5 bases and J by 2 bases, and 14 bases separated the two germline ends. This CDR3 region has 14 residues. From germline, CDR1 is GTSNPN and CDR2 SVGIG (reference sequence). CDR3: CAWCPIGPTDTQYF. DNA for the CDR3: TGTGCCTGGTGCCCAATCGGGCCCACAGATACGCAGTATTTT.

A word on this clone: Other nucleotide sequences from this sample produce the same CDR3. The V call is TRBV9, the J call TRBJ2-2; D remains ambiguous. The CDR3 loop spans 14 amino acids. Deletions cut 2 bases from V and 0 bases from J, with 5 bases between. The germline CDR1 and CDR2 sequences are SGDLS and YYNGEE. Here the CDR3 DNA reads TGTGCCAGCAGCGTGGGTGCGAACACCGGGGAGCTGTTTTTT. It yields the protein CASSVGANTGELFF.

The chain links TRBV5-4 to TRBJ2-3; a possible D gene is TRBD2 (6 bases). This CDR3 comprises 15 residues. The V and J ends lost 0 bases and 1 base respectively, with 9 bases between them. CDR1 SGHNT and CDR2 YYREEE come from the germline V gene (reference sequence). The CDR3 nucleotides are TGTGCCAGCAGCTTGGGAGCGGGCCGCACAGATACGCAGTATTTT. Translated, it gives CASSLGAGRTDTQYF.

The rearrangement joins TRBV5-1 to TRBJ2-3; D may be TRBD2 (5 bases). The CDR3 spans 13 residues. CDR1 and CDR2 from the germline V gene are SGHRS and YFSETQ. V lost 1 base to trimming and J lost 6 bases, with 9 bases between them. In nucleotides, the CDR3 is TGCGCCAGCAGCTTGACGGAGGTGGATACGCAGTATTTT. Residues: CASSLTEVDTQYF.

The V gene is TRBV5-1, the J gene TRBJ2-5; no definite D call. This CDR3 has 13 amino acids. The V end lost 4 bases, the J end lost 4 bases, and 11 bases lay between the germline ends. Per the germline V gene, CDR1 is SGHRS and CDR2 is YFSETQ. The CDR3, as DNA: TGCGCCAGCAGCAAGACGGTCTTAGAGACCCAGTACTTC. Translating gives CASSKTVLETQYF.

This chain joins TRBV18 and TRBJ1-5; D is uncertain. Germline CDR1 KGHSH, CDR2 LQKENI. The CDR3 has 14 residues. Trimming took off 3 bases at V and 8 bases at J, with 14 bases between the two ends. The DNA for the CDR3 is TGTGCCAGCTCACCCCCCTCTCTTCTCAAGCCCCAGCATTTT. Encoded protein: CASSPPSLLKPQHF.

The J gene is TRBJ2-5, the V gene TRBV11-2, with 9 bases matching TRBD1. The CDR3 has 16 residues. Germline assignment: CDR1 SGHAT and CDR2 FQNNGV. Losses at the gene ends were 4 bases for V and 6 bases for J; bases not matched to a gene: 12. CDR3 DNA sequence: TGTGCCAGCAGCTCATTACAGGGGGCGCCGGGTAAGACCCAGTACTTC. Translated: CASSSLQGAPGKTQYF.

The chain uses TRBV29-1 and TRBJ1-1; 9 bases line up with TRBD1. Unmatched junction bases numbered 4, after V lost 7 bases and J lost 1 base. Germline loops: CDR1 SQVTM, CDR2 ANQGSEA. This CDR3 is 13 amino acids long. The CDR3 nucleotides read TGCAGCGGCCGGACAGGGGAGAACACTGAAGCTTTCTTT. It specifies CSGRTGENTEAFF. The full variable domain, in which reference TRBV29-1 and TRBJ1-1 provide the parts outside the CDR3, is SAVISQKPSRDICQRGTSLTIQCQVDSQVTMMFWYRQQPGQSLTLIATANQGSEATYESGFVIDKFPISRPNLTFSTLTVSNMSPEDSSIYLCSGRTGENTEAFFGQGTRLTVV.

The rearrangement uses TRBV5-4 and TRBJ1-2; D unresolved. The CDR3 contains 15 residues. Germline V CDR1 and CDR2: SGHNT, YYREEE (reference sequence). The V and J ends lost 3 bases and 6 bases respectively, with 18 bases between them. Written as DNA, the CDR3 is TGTGCCAGCAGCTCCTTGACCCCCCCCGCAGATGGCTACACCTTC. It yields the protein CASSSLTPPADGYTF.

Here the CDR3 reads CASSLEAGPSTDTQYF. In DNA, the CDR3 is TGTGCCAGCAGCTTAGAAGCGGGACCTAGCACAGATACGCAGTATTTT. The chain links TRBV13 to TRBJ2-3; 7 bases are shared with TRBD2. This CDR3 spans 16 amino acids. After removal of 1 base from V and 0 bases from J, the junction contained 4 bases not matched to a gene. Germline CDR1 is PRHDT and CDR2 is FYEKMQ (reference sequence).

The genes are TRBV28 and TRBJ1-5; D gene uncertain. Deletions cut 7 bases from V and 0 bases from J, with 7 bases between. CDR3 length: 13 amino acids. Germline loops: CDR1 MDHEN, CDR2 SYDVKM. Written as DNA, the CDR3 is TGTGCCAGCATGCTGGGTAGCAATCAGCCCCAGCATTTT. This codes for CASMLGSNQPQHF.

CDR3 in DNA: TGTGCCAGCAGCGTGGGACTAGCGTATTACAATGAGCAGTTCTTC. It yields the protein CASSVGLAYYNEQFF. The gene calls are TRBV7-3 and TRBJ2-1; 10 nucleotides match TRBD2. Germline values: CDR1 SGHTA, CDR2 FQGTGA. V was clipped by 5 bases and J by 4 bases; unmatched bases: 5. The CDR3 is 15 amino acids.